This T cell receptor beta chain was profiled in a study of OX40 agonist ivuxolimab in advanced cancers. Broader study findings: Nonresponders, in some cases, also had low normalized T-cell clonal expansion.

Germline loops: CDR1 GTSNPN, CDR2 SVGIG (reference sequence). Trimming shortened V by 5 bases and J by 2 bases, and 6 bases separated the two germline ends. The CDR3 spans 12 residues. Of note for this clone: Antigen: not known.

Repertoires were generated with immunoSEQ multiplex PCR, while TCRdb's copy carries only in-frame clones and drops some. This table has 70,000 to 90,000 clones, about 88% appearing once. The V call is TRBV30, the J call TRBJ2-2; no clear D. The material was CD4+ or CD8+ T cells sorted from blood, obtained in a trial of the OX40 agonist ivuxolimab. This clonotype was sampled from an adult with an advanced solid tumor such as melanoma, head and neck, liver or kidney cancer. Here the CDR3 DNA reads TGTGCCTGGGCCTACAACACCGGGGAGCTGTTTTTT. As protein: CAWAYNTGELFF. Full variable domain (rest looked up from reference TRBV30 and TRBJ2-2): SQTIHQWPATLVQPVGSPLSLECTVEGTSNPNLYWYRQAAGRGLQLLFYSVGIGQISSEVPQNLSASRPQDRQFILSSKKLLLSDSGFYLCAWAYNTGELFFGEGSRLTVL.